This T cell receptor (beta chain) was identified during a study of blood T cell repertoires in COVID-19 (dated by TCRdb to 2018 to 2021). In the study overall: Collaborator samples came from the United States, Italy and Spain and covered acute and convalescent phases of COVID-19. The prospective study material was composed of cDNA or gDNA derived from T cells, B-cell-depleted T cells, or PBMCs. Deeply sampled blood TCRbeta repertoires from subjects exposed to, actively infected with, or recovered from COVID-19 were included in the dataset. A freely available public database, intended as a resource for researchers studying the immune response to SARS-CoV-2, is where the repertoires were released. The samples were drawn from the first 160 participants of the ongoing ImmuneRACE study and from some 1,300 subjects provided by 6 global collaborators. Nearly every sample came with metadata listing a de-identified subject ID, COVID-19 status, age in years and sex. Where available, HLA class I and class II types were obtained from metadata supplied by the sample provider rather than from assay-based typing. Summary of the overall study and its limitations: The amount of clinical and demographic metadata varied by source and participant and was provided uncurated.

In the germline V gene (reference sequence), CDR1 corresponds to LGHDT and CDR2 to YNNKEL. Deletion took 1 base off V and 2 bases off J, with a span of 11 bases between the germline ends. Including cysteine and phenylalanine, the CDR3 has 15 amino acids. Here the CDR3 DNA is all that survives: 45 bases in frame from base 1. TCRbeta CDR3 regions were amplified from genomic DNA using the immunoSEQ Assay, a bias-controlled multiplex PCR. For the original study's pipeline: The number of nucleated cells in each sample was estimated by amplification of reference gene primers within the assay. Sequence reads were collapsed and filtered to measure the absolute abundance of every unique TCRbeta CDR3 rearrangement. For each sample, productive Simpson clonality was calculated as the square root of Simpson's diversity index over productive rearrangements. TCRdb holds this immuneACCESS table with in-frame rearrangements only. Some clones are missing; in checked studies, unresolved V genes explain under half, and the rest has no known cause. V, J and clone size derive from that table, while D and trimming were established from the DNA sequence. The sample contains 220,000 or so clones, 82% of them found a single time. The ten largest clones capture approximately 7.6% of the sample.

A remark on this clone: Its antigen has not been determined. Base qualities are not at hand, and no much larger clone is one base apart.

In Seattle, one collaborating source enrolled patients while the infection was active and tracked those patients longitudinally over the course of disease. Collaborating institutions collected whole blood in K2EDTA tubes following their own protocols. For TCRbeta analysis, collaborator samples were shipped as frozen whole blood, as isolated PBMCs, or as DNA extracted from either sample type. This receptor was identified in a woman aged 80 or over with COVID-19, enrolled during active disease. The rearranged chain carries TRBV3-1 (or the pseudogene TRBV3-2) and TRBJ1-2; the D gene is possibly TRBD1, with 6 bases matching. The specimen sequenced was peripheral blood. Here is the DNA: TGTGCCAGCAGCCAAGGTGGGACACCCAACTATGGCTACACCTTC. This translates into CASSQGGTPNYGYTF.